These T cell receptor beta chains were read from a single sample in a study of T cells in Graves' hyperthyroidism and ophthalmopathy. From the multiplex PCR reads, TCRdb called clonotypes with MiXCR, one entry per CDR3 protein. Of 45,000 to 50,000 distinct CDR3 sequences detected, around 45% appear once; the ten largest clones hold 30% to 40%. Sequencing was performed on peripheral blood or thyroid tissue (not recorded which). All receptors come from a woman aged 50 to 60 with Graves' hyperthyroidism. The CDR3 runs from the conserved cysteine through the conserved F or W. Fields, in order: J gene, D gene, clone size, V gene, CDR3 DNA, CDR3 protein. D genes are given only for firm matches. Some rows mark clone size as missing; the rest say once, few, many or name a class of expanded clone.

J gene: TRBJ2-2
D gene: TRBD1
clone size: many
V gene: TRBV5-5
CDR3 DNA: TGTGCCAGCAGCCCGGGACAGGGAAGCGGGGAGCTGTTTTTT
CDR3 protein: CASSPGQGSGELFF

J gene: TRBJ1-5
D gene: .
clone size: many
V gene: TRBV7-8
CDR3 DNA: TGTGCCAGCAGCCTCGGGGGGGACCAGCCCCAGCATTTT
CDR3 protein: CASSLGGDQPQHF

J gene: TRBJ2-7
D gene: TRBD2
clone size: .
V gene: TRBV7-6
CDR3 DNA: TGTGCCAGCAGCCGATCTAGCGGGAGGTCCTACGAGCAGTACTTC
CDR3 protein: CASSRSSGRSYEQYF

J gene: TRBJ2-5
D gene: .
clone size: .
V gene: TRBV7-9
CDR3 DNA: TGTGCCAGCAGCTTAGGAGGCAGAGGAGAGACCCAGTACTTC
CDR3 protein: CASSLGGRGETQYF

J gene: TRBJ1-2
D gene: .
clone size: .
V gene: TRBV29-1
CDR3 DNA: TGCAGCGTTGGGCAGCGGGATGGCTACACCTTC
CDR3 protein: CSVGQRDGYTF

J gene: TRBJ1-5
D gene: TRBD1
clone size: .
V gene: TRBV7-3
CDR3 DNA: TGCGCCAGCAGCACCCACCAGGGGGGAAATAGCAATCAGCCCCAGCATTTT
CDR3 protein: CASSTHQGGNSNQPQHF

J gene: TRBJ1-2
D gene: .
clone size: .
V gene: TRBV4-3
CDR3 DNA: TGCGCCAGCAGCCAAGATTTCGCCAGCTCTGGAAACACCTTC
CDR3 protein: CASSQDFASSGNTF

J gene: TRBJ2-7
D gene: .
clone size: many
V gene: TRBV28
CDR3 DNA: TGTGCCAGCAGTTTAGGTTCAGCGTCCTCCCACGAGCAGTACTTC
CDR3 protein: CASSLGSASSHEQYF

J gene: TRBJ2-1
D gene: TRBD2
clone size: .
V gene: TRBV7-3
CDR3 DNA: TGTGCCAGCAGCGCGAATCTCGGGGGGGGAGGGAATGAGCAGTTCTTC
CDR3 protein: CASSANLGGGGNEQFF

J gene: TRBJ1-2
D gene: TRBD1
clone size: many
V gene: TRBV12-3/TRBV12-4
CDR3 DNA: TGTGCCAGCAGTTTAGGCAGGGGGATCTTATACGGCTACACCTTC
CDR3 protein: CASSLGRGILYGYTF

J gene: TRBJ1-4
D gene: .
clone size: many
V gene: TRBV6-5
CDR3 DNA: TGTGCCAGCAGTTACTCGCAGGGTGACAAACTGTTTTTT
CDR3 protein: CASSYSQGDKLFF

J gene: TRBJ1-2
D gene: .
clone size: medium-sized
V gene: TRBV2
CDR3 DNA: TGTGCCAGCAGTGTTTTAGGGGACTATGGCTACACCTTC
CDR3 protein: CASSVLGDYGYTF

J gene: TRBJ2-7
D gene: .
clone size: .
V gene: TRBV20-1
CDR3 DNA: TGCAGTGCTAGTGTCAGCGTCTACGAGCAGTACTTC
CDR3 protein: CSASVSVYEQYF

J gene: TRBJ1-2
D gene: .
clone size: many
V gene: TRBV5-4
CDR3 DNA: TGTGCCAGCAGCTTGGGCTCACGGGACCTCCTATATGGCTACACCTTC
CDR3 protein: CASSLGSRDLLYGYTF

J gene: TRBJ1-5
D gene: .
clone size: many
V gene: TRBV27
CDR3 DNA: TGTGCCAGCAGTCCTCGAAGCAATCAGCCCCAGCATTTT
CDR3 protein: CASSPRSNQPQHF

J gene: TRBJ2-5
D gene: TRBD2
clone size: once
V gene: TRBV7-2
CDR3 DNA: TGTGCCAGCAGGAGGGGACTACTCCAAGAGACCCAGTACTTC
CDR3 protein: CASRRGLLQETQYF

J gene: TRBJ2-7
D gene: TRBD1
clone size: many
V gene: TRBV5-4
CDR3 DNA: TGTGCCAGCAGGAAGGACGGGACAGGGGCGTACGAGCAGTACTTC
CDR3 protein: CASRKDGTGAYEQYF

J gene: TRBJ1-2
D gene: TRBD1
clone size: many
V gene: TRBV20-1
CDR3 DNA: TGCAGTGCTAGAGTACAGGGGGATTACACCTTC
CDR3 protein: CSARVQGDYTF

J gene: TRBJ1-2
D gene: .
clone size: .
V gene: TRBV18
CDR3 DNA: TGTGCCAGCTCACCAACGAGGGGCTTGGGCTATGGCTACACCTTC
CDR3 protein: CASSPTRGLGYGYTF

J gene: TRBJ2-7
D gene: TRBD1
clone size: .
V gene: TRBV7-8
CDR3 DNA: TGTGCCAGCAGCCGACCGGGACAGGCGTACGAGCAGTACTTC
CDR3 protein: CASSRPGQAYEQYF

J gene: TRBJ2-7
D gene: .
clone size: many
V gene: TRBV2
CDR3 DNA: TGTGCCAGCTCCGGGCAGTTATCCTACGAGCAGTACTTC
CDR3 protein: CASSGQLSYEQYF

J gene: TRBJ2-6
D gene: TRBD1
clone size: few
V gene: TRBV5-1
CDR3 DNA: TGTGCCAGCAGCGTTGACAGGGGGCGTGGGGCCAACGTCCTGACTTTC
CDR3 protein: CASSVDRGRGANVLTF